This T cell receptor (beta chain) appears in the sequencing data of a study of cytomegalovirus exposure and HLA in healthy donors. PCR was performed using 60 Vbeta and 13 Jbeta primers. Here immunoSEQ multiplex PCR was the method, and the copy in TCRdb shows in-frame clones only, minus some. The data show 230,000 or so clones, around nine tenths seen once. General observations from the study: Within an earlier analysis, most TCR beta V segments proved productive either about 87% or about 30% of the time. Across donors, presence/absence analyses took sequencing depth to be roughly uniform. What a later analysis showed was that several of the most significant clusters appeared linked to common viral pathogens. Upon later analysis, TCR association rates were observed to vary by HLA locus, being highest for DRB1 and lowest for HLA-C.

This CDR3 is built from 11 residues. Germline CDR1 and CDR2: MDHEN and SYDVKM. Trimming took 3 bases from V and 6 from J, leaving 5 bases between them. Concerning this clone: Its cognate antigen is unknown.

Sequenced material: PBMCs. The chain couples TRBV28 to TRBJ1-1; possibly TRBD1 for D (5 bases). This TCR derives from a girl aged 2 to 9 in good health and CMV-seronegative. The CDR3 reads CASSLGPEAFF. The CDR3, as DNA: TGTGCCAGCAGTTTGGGGCCTGAAGCTTTCTTT.